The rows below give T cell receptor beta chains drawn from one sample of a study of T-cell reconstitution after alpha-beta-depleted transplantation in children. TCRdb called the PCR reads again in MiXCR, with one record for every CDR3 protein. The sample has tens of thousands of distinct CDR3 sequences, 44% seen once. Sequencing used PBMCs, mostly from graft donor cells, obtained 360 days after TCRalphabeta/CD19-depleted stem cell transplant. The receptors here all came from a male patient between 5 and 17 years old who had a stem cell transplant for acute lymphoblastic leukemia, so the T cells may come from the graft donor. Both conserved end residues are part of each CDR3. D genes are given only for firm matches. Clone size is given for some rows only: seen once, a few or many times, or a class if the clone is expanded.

CATSREVRRGEQYF	TGTGCCACCAGCAGAGAGGTTAGACGGGGAGAGCAGTACTTC	TRBV15	TRBJ2-7	14	.	once
CASSQYGQMIGNQPQHF	TGTGCCAGCAGCCAATATGGACAGATGATAGGAAATCAGCCCCAGCATTTT	TRBV16	TRBJ1-5	17	.	once
CASSSGLADTYEQYF	TGTGCCAGCAGTTCCGGACTAGCGGATACCTACGAGCAGTACTTC	TRBV6-2/TRBV6-3	TRBJ2-7	15	TRBD2	.
CATSILGQGGTDTQYF	TGTGCCACCAGCATCCTTGGACAGGGGGGGACAGATACGCAGTATTTT	TRBV15	TRBJ2-3	16	TRBD1	.
CASSASLKGFVNQPQHF	TGTGCCAGCAGTGCCAGTCTTAAGGGCTTCGTAAATCAGCCCCAGCATTTT	TRBV12-3/TRBV12-4	TRBJ1-5	17	.	.
CASSPTGRGSSYEQYF	TGCGCCAGCAGCCCCACCGGTCGTGGCAGCTCCTACGAGCAGTACTTC	TRBV4-1	TRBJ2-7	16	.	.
CASSLVEGTYTEAFF	TGTGCCAGCAGCTTGGTGGAGGGTACCTACACTGAAGCTTTCTTT	TRBV5-8	TRBJ1-1	15	.	.
CSALPVPSGGDLLDEQFF	TGCAGCGCCCTGCCCGTCCCGAGCGGGGGGGACCTACTGGATGAGCAGTTCTTC	TRBV29-1	TRBJ2-1	18	TRBD2	.
CASSQGGSSVYEQYF	TGTGCCAGCAGCCAAGGCGGGAGTTCCGTCTACGAGCAGTACTTC	TRBV3-1	TRBJ2-7	15	TRBD2	few
CASSTDGYEQYF	TGCGCCAGCAGCACGGACGGCTACGAGCAGTACTTC	TRBV5-1	TRBJ2-7	12	.	many
CASSRRTSPHEQFF	TGTGCCAGCAGCCGACGGACTAGCCCCCATGAGCAGTTCTTC	TRBV12-3/TRBV12-4	TRBJ2-1	14	TRBD2	many
CASSFNRGSYEQYF	TGTGCCAGCAGCTTCAACAGGGGGTCCTACGAGCAGTACTTC	TRBV7-6	TRBJ2-7	14	TRBD1	.
CASSLASRSTGAGANVLTF	TGCGCCAGCAGCTTGGCCAGTAGATCGACAGGGGCTGGGGCCAACGTCCTGACTTTC	TRBV5-1	TRBJ2-6	19	TRBD1	few
CASREADEQYF	TGTGCCAGCCGTGAGGCCGACGAGCAGTACTTC	TRBV12-3/TRBV12-4	TRBJ2-7	11	.	.
CASSPGDRAWEQYF	TGTGCCAGCAGCCCTGGGGACAGGGCATGGGAGCAGTACTTC	TRBV9	TRBJ2-7	14	TRBD1	few
CASSPWEGGTDTQYF	TGTGCCAGCAGTCCCTGGGAAGGTGGGACAGATACGCAGTATTTT	TRBV28	TRBJ2-3	15	.	.
CASSAPLAGGTGELFF	TGTGCCAGCAGCGCCCCACTAGCGGGGGGGACCGGGGAGCTGTTTTTT	TRBV9	TRBJ2-2	16	TRBD2	few
CASSVAGADEQYF	TGTGCCAGCAGCGTAGCGGGGGCGGATGAGCAGTACTTC	TRBV9	TRBJ2-7	13	.	.
CASRGQGLLMWYF	TGTGCCAGCAGGGGACAGGGTTTACTAATGTGGTATTTT	TRBV27	TRBJ2-3	13	TRBD1	many
CSVETSGENEQYF	TGCAGCGTTGAGACTAGCGGGGAGAACGAGCAGTACTTC	TRBV29-1	TRBJ2-7	13	TRBD2	.
CASSLGNGNEQFF	TGTGCCAGCAGCTTAGGCAATGGGAATGAGCAGTTCTTC	TRBV5-6	TRBJ2-1	13	.	.
CASRRDTGELFF	TGTGCCAGCCGCAGGGATACCGGGGAGCTGTTTTTT	TRBV2	TRBJ2-2	12	.	.
CSARGVSGELFF	TGCAGTGCTAGAGGGGTTTCCGGGGAGCTGTTTTTT	TRBV20-1	TRBJ2-2	12	.	.
CASSWAGNTEAFF	TGTGCCAGCAGTTGGGCAGGGAACACTGAAGCTTTCTTT	TRBV12-3/TRBV12-4	TRBJ1-1	13	.	.
CASSFKDRNYGYTF	TGTGCCAGCAGCTTTAAAGACAGGAACTATGGCTACACCTTC	TRBV5-6	TRBJ1-2	14	.	.
CASSLGGGQGSYNEQFF	TGTGCCAGCAGCTTAGGAGGTGGGCAGGGATCCTACAATGAGCAGTTCTTC	TRBV7-2	TRBJ2-1	17	.	.
CASSLTRGMGTDTQYF	TGCGCCAGCAGCTTAACCCGGGGAATGGGCACAGATACGCAGTATTTT	TRBV5-1	TRBJ2-3	16	.	.
CASSPPAERTDTQYF	TGTGCCAGCAGCCCCCCTGCGGAGCGCACAGATACGCAGTATTTT	TRBV7-2	TRBJ2-3	15	.	.
CASSLGSGFHEQYF	TGTGCCAGCAGTTTAGGGTCAGGGTTCCACGAGCAGTACTTC	TRBV12-3/TRBV12-4	TRBJ2-7	14	.	few
CSVLFGTNYEQYF	TGCAGCGTCCTGTTCGGGACTAACTACGAGCAGTACTTC	TRBV29-1	TRBJ2-7	13	TRBD2	once
CASSSSGPGELFF	TGTGCCAGCAGCTCCTCAGGGCCCGGGGAGCTGTTTTTT	TRBV7-6	TRBJ2-2	13	.	many
CASSQDLTRQETQYF	TGTGCCAGCAGCCAAGATCTGACAAGACAAGAGACCCAGTACTTC	TRBV3-1	TRBJ2-5	15	.	few
CSARLAGGNTGELFF	TGCAGCGCTAGACTAGCGGGAGGGAACACCGGGGAGCTGTTTTTT	TRBV29-1	TRBJ2-2	15	TRBD2	few
CASSPRGLAGYEQYF	TGTGCCAGCAGCCCTAGAGGACTAGCGGGGTACGAGCAGTACTTC	TRBV7-8	TRBJ2-7	15	TRBD2	.
CAISDFGDGLLRETGTF	TGTGCCATCAGTGATTTCGGCGACGGACTTCTCCGCGAAACAGGCACCTTC	TRBV10-3	TRBJ1-2	17	.	few